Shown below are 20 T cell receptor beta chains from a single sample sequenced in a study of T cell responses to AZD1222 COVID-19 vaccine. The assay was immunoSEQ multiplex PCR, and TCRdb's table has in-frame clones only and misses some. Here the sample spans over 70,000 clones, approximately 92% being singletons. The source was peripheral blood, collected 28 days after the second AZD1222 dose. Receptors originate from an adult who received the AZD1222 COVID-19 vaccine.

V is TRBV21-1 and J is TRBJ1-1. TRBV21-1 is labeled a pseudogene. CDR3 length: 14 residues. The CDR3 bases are TGTGCCAGCACCCCAACGGGTCTTGACACTGAAGCTTTCTTT. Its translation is CASTPTGLDTEAFF.

The CDR3 sequence is CASSIQGNTEAFF. The CDR3 nucleotides are TGTGCCAGCAGTATTCAGGGTAACACTGAAGCTTTCTTT. V gene TRBV6-6 combines with J gene TRBJ1-1, with D perhaps TRBD1 (5 bases). The CDR3 covers 13 residues. V lost 5 bases to trimming and J lost 2 bases, with 9 bases between them. Germline V CDR1 and CDR2: MNHNY, SVGAGI (reference sequence).

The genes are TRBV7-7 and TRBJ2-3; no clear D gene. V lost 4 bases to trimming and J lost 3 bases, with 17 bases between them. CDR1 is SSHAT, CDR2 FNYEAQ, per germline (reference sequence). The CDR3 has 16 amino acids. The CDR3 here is CASSYFRVNGTDTQYF. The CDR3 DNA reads TGTGCCAGCAGCTACTTCCGGGTGAACGGGACAGATACGCAGTATTTT.

This CDR3 reads CASSQMGGGTDTQYF. The CDR3 DNA follows: TGTGCCAGTAGCCAAATGGGGGGGGGCACAGATACGCAGTATTTT. V usage is TRBV19 and J usage is TRBJ2-3, with TRBD2 identical over 7 bases. Looked up from germline, CDR1 is LNHDA and CDR2 is SQIVND (reference sequence). This CDR3 has 15 amino acids. The junction had 7 bases not matched to a gene; V was cut back by 6 bases and J by 1 base. The full variable domain, with the rest looked up from reference TRBV19 and TRBJ2-3, is DGGITQSPKYLFRKEGQNVTLSCEQNLNHDAMYWYRQDPGQGLRLIYYSQIVNDFQKGDIAEGYSVSREKKESFPLTVTSAQKNPTAFYLCASSQMGGGTDTQYFGPGTRLTVL.

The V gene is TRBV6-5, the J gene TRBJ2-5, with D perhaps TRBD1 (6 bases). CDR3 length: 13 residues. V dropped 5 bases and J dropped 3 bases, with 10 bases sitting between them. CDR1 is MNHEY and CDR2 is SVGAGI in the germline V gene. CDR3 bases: TGTGCCAGCAGTAACAGGGTCAAAGAGACCCAGTACTTC. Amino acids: CASSNRVKETQYF.

The CDR3 loop reads CASSFGGPQHF. In DNA form, the CDR3 reads TGTGCCAGCAGTTTTGGGGGGCCCCAGCATTTT. This chain uses TRBV28 with TRBJ1-5; tentatively, D is TRBD1 (5 bases). The CDR3 loop spans 11 amino acids. CDR1 is MDHEN and CDR2 is SYDVKM in the germline V gene. V dropped 3 bases and J dropped 9 bases, with 6 bases sitting between them.

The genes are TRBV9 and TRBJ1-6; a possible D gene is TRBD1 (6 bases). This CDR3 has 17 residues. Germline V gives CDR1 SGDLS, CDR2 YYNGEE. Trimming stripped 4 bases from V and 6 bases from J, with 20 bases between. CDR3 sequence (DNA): TGTGCCAGCAGCCCCCGACCTCCAGGGGCTACTAATTCACCCCTCCACTTT. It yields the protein CASSPRPPGATNSPLHF.

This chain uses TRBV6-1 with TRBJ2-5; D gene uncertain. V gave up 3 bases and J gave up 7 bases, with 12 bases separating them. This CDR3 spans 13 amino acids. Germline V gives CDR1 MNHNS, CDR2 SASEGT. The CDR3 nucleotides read TGTGCCAGCAGTGAGGCCCGGGCAGGGACCCAGTACTTC. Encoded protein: CASSEARAGTQYF.

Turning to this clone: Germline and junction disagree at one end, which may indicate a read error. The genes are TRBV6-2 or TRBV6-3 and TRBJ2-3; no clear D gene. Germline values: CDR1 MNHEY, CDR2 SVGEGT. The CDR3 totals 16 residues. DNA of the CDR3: TGTGCCAGCAGTAACTCCCCGGTGGATAGCACAGATACGCAGTATTTT. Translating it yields CASSNSPVDSTDTQYF.

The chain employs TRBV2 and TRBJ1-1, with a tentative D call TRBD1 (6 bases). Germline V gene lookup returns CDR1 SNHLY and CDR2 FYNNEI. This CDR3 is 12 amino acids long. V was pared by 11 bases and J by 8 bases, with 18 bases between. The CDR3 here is CAGGRYRVEAFF. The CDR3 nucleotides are TGTGCCGGAGGTCGGTACAGGGTAGAAGCTTTCTTT.

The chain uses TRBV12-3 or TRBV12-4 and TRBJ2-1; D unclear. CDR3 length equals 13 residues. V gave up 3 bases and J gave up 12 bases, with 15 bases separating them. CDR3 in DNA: TGTGCCAGCAGTTTGGTAGCAGGTGGGCCGCAGTTCTTC. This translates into CASSLVAGGPQFF.

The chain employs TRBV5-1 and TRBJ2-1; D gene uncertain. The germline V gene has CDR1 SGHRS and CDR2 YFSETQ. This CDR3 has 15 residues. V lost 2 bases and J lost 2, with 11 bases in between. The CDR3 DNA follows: TGCGCCAGCAGCTTTGGCGGTGCGACCTACAATGAGCAGTTCTTC. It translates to CASSFGGATYNEQFF.

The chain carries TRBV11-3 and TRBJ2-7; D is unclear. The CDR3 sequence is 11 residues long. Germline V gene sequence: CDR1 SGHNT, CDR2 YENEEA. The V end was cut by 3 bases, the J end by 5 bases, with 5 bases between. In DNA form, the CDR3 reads TGTGCCAGCAGCTTCGAAAACGAGCAGTACGTC. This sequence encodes CASSFENEQYV.

The CDR3: CASSLAIGRSVPSYEQYF. The DNA for the CDR3 is TGTGCCAGCAGCTTAGCAATAGGGCGGAGCGTACCCTCCTACGAGCAGTACTTC. The V call is TRBV7-8, the J call TRBJ2-7; no clear D gene. The CDR3 runs 18 residues. The germline V and J ends were trimmed by 0 bases and 0 bases, with 18 bases remaining between them. Germline CDR1 reads SGHVS; CDR2 reads FQNEAQ.

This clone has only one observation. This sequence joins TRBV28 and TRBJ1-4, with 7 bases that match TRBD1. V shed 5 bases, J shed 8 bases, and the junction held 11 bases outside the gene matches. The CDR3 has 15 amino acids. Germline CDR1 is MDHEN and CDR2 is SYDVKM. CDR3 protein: CASSERDRKGEKLFF. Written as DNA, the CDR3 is TGTGCCAGCAGTGAGAGGGACAGAAAGGGGGAAAAACTGTTTTTT.

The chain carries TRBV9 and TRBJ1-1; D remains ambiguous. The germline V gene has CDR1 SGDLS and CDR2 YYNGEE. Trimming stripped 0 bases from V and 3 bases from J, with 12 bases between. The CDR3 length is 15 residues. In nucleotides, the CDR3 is TGTGCCAGCAGCGTAGACCCCCAGGCTTACACTGAAGCTTTCTTT. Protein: CASSVDPQAYTEAFF. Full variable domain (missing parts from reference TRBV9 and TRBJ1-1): DSGVTQTPKHLITATGQRVTLRCSPRSGDLSVYWYQQSLDQGLQFLIQYYNGEERAKGNILERFSAQQFPDLHSELNLSSLELGDSALYFCASSVDPQAYTEAFFGQGTRLTVV.

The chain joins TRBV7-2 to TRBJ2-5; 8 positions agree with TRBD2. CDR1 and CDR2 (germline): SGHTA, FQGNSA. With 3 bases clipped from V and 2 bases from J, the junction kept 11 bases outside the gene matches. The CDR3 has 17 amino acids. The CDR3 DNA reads TGTGCCAGCAGCTTCCGGCGGGGGGTTACGGCTCAAGAGACCCAGTACTTC. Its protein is CASSFRRGVTAQETQYF.

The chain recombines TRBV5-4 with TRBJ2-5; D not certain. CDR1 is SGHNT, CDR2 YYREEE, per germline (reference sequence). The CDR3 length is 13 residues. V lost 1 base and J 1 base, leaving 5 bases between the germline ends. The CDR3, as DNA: TGTGCCAGCAGCTTGTGGATCCAAGAGACCCAGTACTTC. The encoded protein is CASSLWIQETQYF.

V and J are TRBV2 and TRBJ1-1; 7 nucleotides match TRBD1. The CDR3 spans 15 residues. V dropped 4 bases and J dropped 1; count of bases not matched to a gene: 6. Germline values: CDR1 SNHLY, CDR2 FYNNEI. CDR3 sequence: CASSAEGAKNTEAFF. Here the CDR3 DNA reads TGTGCCAGCAGTGCTGAGGGGGCTAAGAACACTGAAGCTTTCTTT.

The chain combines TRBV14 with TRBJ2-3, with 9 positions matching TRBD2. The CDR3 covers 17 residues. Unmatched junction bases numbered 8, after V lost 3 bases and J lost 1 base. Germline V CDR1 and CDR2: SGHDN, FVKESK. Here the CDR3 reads CASSQGRRGRGTDTQYF. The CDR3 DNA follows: TGTGCCAGCAGCCAGGGCCGGCGCGGGAGGGGCACAGATACGCAGTATTTT.